A single T cell receptor (beta chain) is shown here with its context. This clone was seen only once. Which antigen it targets is not known. No base qualities exist here, and no much larger clone lies one base off it. The data originate from a study of blood T cell repertoires in COVID-19 (dated by TCRdb to 2020 to 2022). General notes on the study: Samples from collaborators originated in the United States, Italy and Spain and spanned both the acute and convalescent phases of COVID-19. The material from the prospective study consisted of cDNA or gDNA derived from T cells, B-cell-depleted T cells, or PBMCs. Subjects who had been exposed to COVID-19, were actively infected with it, or had recovered from it provided the deeply sampled blood TCRbeta repertoires that made up the dataset. Sample metadata almost always included a de-identified subject ID, COVID-19 status, age in years and sex. Where available, HLA class I and class II types were taken from metadata supplied by the sample provider and were not determined by assay-based typing. A freely available public database, intended as a resource for researchers studying the immune response to SARS-CoV-2, is where the repertoires were released. The samples were drawn from the first 160 participants of the ongoing ImmuneRACE study and from over a thousand subjects provided by 6 global collaborators.

The CDR3 holds 17 amino acids from the cysteine to the phenylalanine. The kept DNA is CDR3 alone, 51 bases in frame from the first base. At the junction V is shortened by 2 bases and J by 2 bases; bases outside the gene matches: 10. CDR1 is given as MNHNS and CDR2 as SASEGT, both from the germline V gene. TCRbeta CDR3 regions were amplified from genomic DNA by means of the immunoSEQ Assay, a bias-controlled multiplex PCR. In the original analysis: Within the assay, amplification of reference gene primers was used to estimate how many nucleated cells each sample contained. To quantify the absolute abundance of each unique TCRbeta CDR3 rearrangement, sequence reads were collapsed and filtered. Productive Simpson clonality was computed per sample as the square root of Simpson's diversity index over productive rearrangements. What TCRdb holds here is the immuneACCESS table cut down to in-frame rearrangements. Part of the clones is not present; checked against another copy, under half of the missing clones reflect an unresolved V gene, and the others are unexplained. V and J calls and clone size come straight from that table; D and trimming were deduced from the DNA. The sample table contains about 230,000 clones; only one count was recorded for around four fifths of them. The biggest ten clones account for 2.5% to 3% of the sample.

Collaborating institutions collected whole blood in K2EDTA tubes following their own protocols. For TCRbeta analysis, collaborator samples were shipped as frozen whole blood, as isolated PBMCs, or as DNA extracted from either sample type. The study at large found these results: The quantity of clinical and demographic metadata differed by source and by participant and was supplied without curation.

The sequenced material came from peripheral blood. The receptor chain draws on TRBV6-1 and TRBJ2-5; TRBD2 lines up with 8 middle nucleotides. This clonotype was sampled from a woman between 65 and 79 years old with active or convalescent COVID-19. The DNA sequence follows: TGTGCCAGCAGTGAACTAGCGGGTGGGACACCTCAAGAGACCCAGTACTTC. Its translation is CASSELAGGTPQETQYF.